The T cell receptor (beta chain) described here comes from a study of blood T cell repertoires in COVID-19. Across the study: Spain, Italy and the United States supplied samples that represented acute and convalescent COVID-19. T cells, B-cell-depleted T cells, or PBMCs supplied cDNA or gDNA.

Profiled with immunoSEQ multiplex PCR; TCRdb holds only in-frame clones, not every one. Altogether approximately 170,000 clones are present, over 75% being singletons, with the ten largest covering roughly 6%. Participants' own reports of clinical history determined their cohort assignment. Either two negative PCRs, clearance, or symptom resolution qualified Cohort 3 donors as recovered. There are 16 residues in the CDR3. Per the germline V gene, CDR1 is MRHNA and CDR2 is SNTAGT. The V end lost 0 bases, the J end lost 6 bases, and 16 bases lay between the germline ends. The clonotype comes from a middle-aged man who had recovered from COVID-19. This chain links TRBV6-4 with TRBJ2-3, with D maybe TRBD1 (6 bases). Sequenced material: PBMCs or T cells enriched from blood (not recorded which). CDR3 region: CASSDSARGDLDTQYF. The CDR3, as DNA: TGTGCCAGCAGTGACTCGGCCAGGGGTGACTTGGATACGCAGTATTTT.